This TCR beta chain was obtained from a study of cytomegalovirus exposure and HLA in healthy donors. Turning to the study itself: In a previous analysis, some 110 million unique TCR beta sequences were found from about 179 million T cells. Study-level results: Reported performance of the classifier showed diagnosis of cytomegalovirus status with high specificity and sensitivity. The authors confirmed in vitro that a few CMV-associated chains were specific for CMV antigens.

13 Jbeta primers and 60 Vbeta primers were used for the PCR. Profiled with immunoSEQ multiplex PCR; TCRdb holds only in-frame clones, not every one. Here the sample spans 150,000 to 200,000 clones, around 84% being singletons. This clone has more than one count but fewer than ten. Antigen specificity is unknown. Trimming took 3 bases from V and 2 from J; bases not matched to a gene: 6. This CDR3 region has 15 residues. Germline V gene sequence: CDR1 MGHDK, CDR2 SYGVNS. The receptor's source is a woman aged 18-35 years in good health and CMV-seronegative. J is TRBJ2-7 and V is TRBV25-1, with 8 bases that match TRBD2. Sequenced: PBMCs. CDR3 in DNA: TGTGCCAGCAGTGAGGCGGGAGGTACCACCTACGAGCAGTACTTC. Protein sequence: CASSEAGGTTYEQYF.